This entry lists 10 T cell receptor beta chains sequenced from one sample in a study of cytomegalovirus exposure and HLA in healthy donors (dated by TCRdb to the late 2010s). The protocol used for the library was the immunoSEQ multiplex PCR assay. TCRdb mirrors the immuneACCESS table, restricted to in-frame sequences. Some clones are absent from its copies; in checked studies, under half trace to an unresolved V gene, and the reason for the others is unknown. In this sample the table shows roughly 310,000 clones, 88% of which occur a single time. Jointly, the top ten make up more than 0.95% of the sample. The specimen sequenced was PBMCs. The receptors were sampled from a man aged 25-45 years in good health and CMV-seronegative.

CDR3 DNA sequence: TGTGCCAGCAGTTTCCTTAGGGACAGGGATAATTCACCCCTCCACTTT. It is translated as CASSFLRDRDNSPLHF. The genes are TRBV6-5 and TRBJ1-6, with 9 bases identical to TRBD1. The ends lost 4 bases at V and 5 bases at J; junction bases unmatched: 6. Germline assignment: CDR1 MNHEY and CDR2 SVGAGI. The CDR3 totals 16 residues.

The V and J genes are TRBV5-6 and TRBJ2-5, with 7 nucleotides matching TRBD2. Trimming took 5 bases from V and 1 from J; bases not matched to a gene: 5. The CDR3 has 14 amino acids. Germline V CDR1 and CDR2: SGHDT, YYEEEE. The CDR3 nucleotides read TGTGCCAGCAGACGTACTAGCGTCCAAGAGACCCAGTACTTC. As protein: CASRRTSVQETQYF. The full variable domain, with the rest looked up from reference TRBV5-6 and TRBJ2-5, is DAGVTQSPTHLIKTRGQQVTLRCSPKSGHDTVSWYQQALGQGPQFIFQYYEEEERQRGNFPDRFSGHQFPNYSSELNVNALLLGDSALYLCASRRTSVQETQYFGPGTRLLVL.

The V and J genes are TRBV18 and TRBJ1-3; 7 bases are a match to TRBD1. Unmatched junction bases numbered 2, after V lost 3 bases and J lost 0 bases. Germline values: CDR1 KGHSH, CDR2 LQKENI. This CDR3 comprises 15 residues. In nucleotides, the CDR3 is TGTGCCAGCTCACCGGGACAGTTCTCTGGAAACACCATATATTTT. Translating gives CASSPGQFSGNTIYF.

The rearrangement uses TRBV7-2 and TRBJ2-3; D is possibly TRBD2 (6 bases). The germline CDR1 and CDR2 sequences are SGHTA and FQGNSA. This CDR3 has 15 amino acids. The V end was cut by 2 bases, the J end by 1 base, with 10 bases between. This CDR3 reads CASSLWRAGTDTQYF. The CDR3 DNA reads TGTGCCAGCAGCTTATGGAGGGCTGGCACAGATACGCAGTATTTT.

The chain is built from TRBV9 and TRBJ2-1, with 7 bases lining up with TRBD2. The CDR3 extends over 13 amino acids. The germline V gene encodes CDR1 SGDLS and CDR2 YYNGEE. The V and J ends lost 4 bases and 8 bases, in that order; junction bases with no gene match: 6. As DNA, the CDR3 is TGTGCCAGCAGCCCTCACAGCGGGGATGAGCAGTTCTTC. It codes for CASSPHSGDEQFF.

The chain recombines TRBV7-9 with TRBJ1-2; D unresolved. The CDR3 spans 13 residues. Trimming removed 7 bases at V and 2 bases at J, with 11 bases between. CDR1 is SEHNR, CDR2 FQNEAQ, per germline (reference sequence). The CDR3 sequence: CASTSSGNYGYTF. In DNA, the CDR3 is TGTGCCAGCACCTCATCAGGAAACTATGGCTACACCTTC.

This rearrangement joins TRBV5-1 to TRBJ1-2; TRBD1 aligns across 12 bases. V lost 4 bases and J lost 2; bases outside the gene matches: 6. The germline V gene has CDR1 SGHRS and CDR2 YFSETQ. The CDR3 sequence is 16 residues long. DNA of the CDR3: TGCGCCAGCAGCACTGGGACAGGGGGCCTCAACTATGGCTACACCTTC. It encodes CASSTGTGGLNYGYTF.

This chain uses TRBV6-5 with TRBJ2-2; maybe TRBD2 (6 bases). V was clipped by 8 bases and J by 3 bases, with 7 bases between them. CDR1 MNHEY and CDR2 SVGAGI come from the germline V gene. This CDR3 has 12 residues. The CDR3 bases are TGTGCCAGCGGGGACTACACCGGGGAGCTGTTTTTT. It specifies CASGDYTGELFF.

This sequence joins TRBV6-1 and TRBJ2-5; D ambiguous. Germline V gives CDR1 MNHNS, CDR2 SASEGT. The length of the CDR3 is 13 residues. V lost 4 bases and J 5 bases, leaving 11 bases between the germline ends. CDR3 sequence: CASSVQRLETQYF. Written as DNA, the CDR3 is TGTGCCAGCAGTGTGCAGAGACTGGAGACCCAGTACTTC.

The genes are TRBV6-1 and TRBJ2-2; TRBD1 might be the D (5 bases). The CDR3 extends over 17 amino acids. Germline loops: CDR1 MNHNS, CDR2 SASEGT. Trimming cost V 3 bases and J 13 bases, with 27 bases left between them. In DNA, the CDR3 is TGTGCCAGCAGTGATCGGGCCAGGGCGGTCCAGGCTGAGGTGCTGTTTTTT. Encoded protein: CASSDRARAVQAEVLFF.